Each of the 30 T cell receptor beta chains below was sequenced from the same sample in a study of cytomegalovirus exposure and HLA in healthy donors. In the PCR, 60 Vbeta and 13 Jbeta primers were used. Data came from immunoSEQ multiplex PCR; TCRdb stores just in-frame clones and leaves some out. Here the sample spans about 140,000 clones, 70% to 85% being singletons. Sequencing was performed on PBMCs. Receptors originate from a man in his forties or fifties in good health and CMV-seronegative.

The chain joins TRBV28 to TRBJ2-2; 8 bases agree with TRBD1. V dropped 6 bases and J dropped 4; count of bases not matched to a gene: 4. Germline values: CDR1 MDHEN, CDR2 SYDVKM. This CDR3 region has 14 residues. The CDR3 loop is CASRLTGGTGELFF. CDR3 nucleotide sequence: TGTGCCAGCAGACTAACAGGGGGCACCGGGGAGCTGTTTTTT.

V and J are TRBV7-6 and TRBJ2-7, with 9 bases lining up with TRBD2. V dropped 2 bases and J dropped 5; count of bases not matched to a gene: 4. The CDR3 is 14 residues long. Germline assignment: CDR1 SGHVS and CDR2 FNYEAQ. The CDR3 is CASSLWLAGNEQYF. The CDR3 coding sequence is TGTGCCAGCAGCTTATGGCTAGCGGGGAACGAGCAGTACTTC.

The genes are TRBV4-2 and TRBJ1-1, with 7 bases identical to TRBD1. V trimming: 4 bases; J trimming: 2 bases; junction bases outside the gene matches: 7. The germline gives CDR1 LGHNA, CDR2 YNFKEQ. This CDR3 is built from 15 residues. CDR3 in DNA: TGTGCCAGCAGCCTAGTAGACAGGGAAAACACTGAAGCTTTCTTT. Protein: CASSLVDRENTEAFF.

V gene TRBV5-4 combines with J gene TRBJ2-1, with 8 bases matching TRBD2. The CDR3 is made up of 16 amino acids. Germline trimming cut 4 bases from V and 7 bases from J; bases unmatched to any gene: 13. Germline assignment: CDR1 SGHNT and CDR2 YYREEE (reference sequence). The CDR3 nucleotides are TGTGCCAGCAGCCCTGGAGGGGGTAGCGGGATAAATGAGCAGTTCTTC. Amino acids: CASSPGGGSGINEQFF.

This sequence joins TRBV9 and TRBJ2-7, with 7 positions matching TRBD2. CDR3 length: 16 residues. The germline V gene has CDR1 SGDLS and CDR2 YYNGEE. V shed 0 bases and J 1 base; nucleotides not matched to a gene: 7. The CDR3 DNA follows: TGTGCCAGCAGCGTAGGGGGGGGGTCACCGTCCTACGAGCAGTACTTC. Translated, it gives CASSVGGGSPSYEQYF.

This clone has just a few counts. The V and J genes are TRBV30 and TRBJ2-5; D ambiguous. The CDR3 runs to 12 residues. Deletions cut 2 bases from V and 1 base from J, with 5 bases between. CDR1 is GTSNPN and CDR2 is SVGIG in the germline V gene (reference sequence). The CDR3 spells CAWSSVQETQYF. Here the CDR3 DNA reads TGTGCCTGGAGTAGCGTCCAAGAGACCCAGTACTTC. The complete variable domain, with remaining parts taken from reference TRBV30 and TRBJ2-5, reads SQTIHQWPATLVQPVGSPLSLECTVEGTSNPNLYWYRQAAGRGLQLLFYSVGIGQISSEVPQNLSASRPQDRQFILSSKKLLLSDSGFYLCAWSSVQETQYFGPGTRLLVL.

This chain uses TRBV28 with TRBJ2-6; 8 bases line up with TRBD1. The CDR3 loop spans 19 amino acids. Per germline, CDR1 MDHEN and CDR2 SYDVKM. The V gene end was trimmed by 1 base and the J gene end by 2 bases; junction bases not matched to a gene: 10. The CDR3 region has the DNA TGTGCCAGCAGTTTATTCTCAGCAGGGGGCTTAGCTGGGGCCAACGTCCTGACTTTC. Amino acids: CASSLFSAGGLAGANVLTF.

The rearrangement links TRBV11-2 to TRBJ2-5; 9 positions match TRBD1. The J call may be wrong; the DNA end is better matched by TRBJ2-7. Germline V gene lookup returns CDR1 SGHAT and CDR2 FQNNGV. The CDR3 length is 17 residues. The CDR3 DNA reads TGTGCCAGCAGCTTAGACGCCGGGACAGGGTTTTCGTACGAGCAGTACTTC. Translated: CASSLDAGTGFSYEQYF.

The gene calls are TRBV12-5 and TRBJ2-1; TRBD1 might be the D (6 bases). Trimming shortened V by 6 bases and J by 2 bases, and 11 bases separated the two germline ends. Germline CDR1 reads LGHNT; CDR2 reads FRNRAP. This CDR3 contains 14 residues. In nucleotides, the CDR3 is TGTGCTAGTGGGAGGGGGTATGCCTACAATGAGCAGTTCTTC. It yields the protein CASGRGYAYNEQFF.

This clone occurred once. The chain combines TRBV7-2 with TRBJ2-7, with 16 positions matching TRBD2. The CDR3 length is 17 residues. Germline CDR1 SGHTA, CDR2 FQGNSA. The junction had 6 bases not matched to a gene; V was cut back by 5 bases and J by 2 bases. CDR3 loop: CASSIGTSGGAPYEQYF. DNA of the CDR3: TGTGCCAGCAGCATCGGGACTAGCGGGGGGGCTCCCTACGAGCAGTACTTC.

This clone was detected once. This chain joins TRBV6-1 and TRBJ1-5; 12 positions agree with TRBD1. From germline, CDR1 is MNHNS and CDR2 SASEGT. The ends lost 4 bases at V and 6 bases at J; junction bases unmatched: 7. This CDR3 comprises 16 residues. CDR3 nucleotide sequence: TGTGCCAGCAGTGGGCCCGGGACAGGGGGCAGTCAGCCCCAGCATTTT. Protein product: CASSGPGTGGSQPQHF.

The CDR3 loop is CASSHRWESYEQYF. As DNA, the CDR3 is TGCGCCAGCAGCCACAGGTGGGAATCCTACGAGCAGTACTTC. The rearrangement uses TRBV5-1 and TRBJ2-7; D is perhaps TRBD1 (5 bases). Germline lookup yields CDR1 SGHRS and CDR2 YFSETQ. Between the trimmed V and J ends, which lost 4 bases and 1 base, there was a span of 12 bases. This CDR3 is built from 14 residues.

The chain recombines TRBV5-4 with TRBJ2-1, with TRBD1 identical over 7 bases. Germline trimming cut 4 bases from V and 6 bases from J; bases unmatched to any gene: 13. There are 16 residues in the CDR3. Germline CDR1 and CDR2: SGHNT and YYREEE (reference sequence). CDR3 nucleotides: TGTGCCAGCAGCCTCGACAGGGCGGTTTACGGCAATGAGCAGTTCTTC. Translating gives CASSLDRAVYGNEQFF.

The V call is TRBV5-1, the J call TRBJ2-5, with D possibly being TRBD2 (5 bases). CDR3 length equals 14 residues. Trimming left V 1 base short and J 0 bases short, with 7 bases between. Per germline, CDR1 SGHRS and CDR2 YFSETQ. CDR3 nucleotide sequence: TGCGCCAGCAGCTTGCGGGGATACCAAGAGACCCAGTACTTC. This sequence encodes CASSLRGYQETQYF.

The chain employs TRBV5-6 and TRBJ2-1; D remains unclear. CDR3 size: 13 residues. Germline V gene lookup returns CDR1 SGHDT and CDR2 YYEEEE. Deletions cut 0 bases from V and 7 bases from J, with 8 bases between. CDR3 bases: TGTGCCAGCAGCTTGGGTCCCGTGAATGAGCAGTTCTTC. Its translation: CASSLGPVNEQFF.

In the case of this clone: No DNA is shown, since the ends of the CDR3 on it are uncertain; the CDR3 is the one TCRdb lists. The rearrangement uses TRBV21-1 and TRBJ1-5; the table's D call, TRBD1, was not checked against the DNA. TRBV21-1 is assigned pseudogene status. The CDR3 spans 13 residues, counting both ends. This chain's CDR3 is CASWGQGSQPQHF.

The rearrangement uses TRBV29-1 and TRBJ2-6, with TRBD2 identical over 11 bases. J lost 0 bases, V lost 4 bases, and 5 bases had no gene match. The germline V gene encodes CDR1 SQVTM and CDR2 ANQGSEA. This CDR3 has 17 residues. The CDR3: CSVAGTSGISGANVLTF. DNA of the CDR3: TGCAGCGTTGCCGGGACTAGCGGAATCTCTGGGGCCAACGTCCTGACTTTC.

The rearrangement joins TRBV15 to TRBJ1-4; 7 nucleotides align to TRBD1. This CDR3 contains 15 residues. Germline CDR1 is LNHNV and CDR2 is YYDKDF (reference sequence). The V and J ends lost 0 bases and 8 bases, in that order; junction bases with no gene match: 6. CDR3: CATSRDRQGGEKLFF. Here the CDR3 DNA reads TGTGCCACCAGCAGAGACCGACAGGGTGGGGAAAAACTGTTTTTT.

The CDR3 nucleotides read TGTGCCATCAGTGAGTCGGGACTAGCGGCCTACAATGAGCAGTTCTTC. The encoded protein is CAISESGLAAYNEQFF. The J gene is TRBJ2-1, the V gene TRBV10-3; 11 nucleotides line up with TRBD2. This CDR3 has 16 amino acids. V lost 0 bases and J lost 2; bases outside the gene matches: 0. Germline V gene data show CDR1 as ENHRY and CDR2 as SYGVKD.

The CDR3 here is CASSWGTGTGGGYTF. In DNA form, the CDR3 reads TGTGCCAGCAGCTGGGGGACAGGAACGGGGGGTGGCTACACCTTC. J is TRBJ1-2 and V is TRBV5-6; TRBD1 matches 8 bases. The junction had 11 bases not matched to a gene; V was cut back by 3 bases and J by 7 bases. The CDR3 sequence is 15 residues long. Germline loops: CDR1 SGHDT, CDR2 YYEEEE.

As for this clone: Mismatch with germline at one junction end may stem from a read error. The chain employs TRBV7-9 and TRBJ2-3; unclear D gene. CDR1 is SEHNR, CDR2 FQNEAQ, per germline (reference sequence). The CDR3 is made up of 12 amino acids. The CDR3 DNA follows: TGTTCCAGCAGCTCCGGCACAGATACGCAGTATTTT. Translation: CSSSSGTDTQYF. Full variable domain (remainder filled in from reference TRBV7-9 and TRBJ2-3): DTGVSQNPRHKITKRGQNVTFRCDPISEHNRLYWYRQTLGQGPEFLTYFQNEAQLEKSRLLSDRFSAERPKGSFSTLEIQRTEQGDSAMYLCSSSSGTDTQYFGPGTRLTVL.

This chain links TRBV4-1 with TRBJ2-7, with TRBD1 matching 10 bases. The CDR3 is 16 amino acids. Germline V CDR1 and CDR2: MGHRA, YSYEKL. J lost 2 bases, V lost 1 base, and 5 bases had no gene match. In DNA, the CDR3 is TGCGCCAGCAGCCAAGTCTCCGGGACAGGGGCCTACGAGCAGTACTTC. Translating it yields CASSQVSGTGAYEQYF.

The genes are TRBV28 and TRBJ2-7; D may be TRBD1 (6 bases). V lost 6 bases and J 3 bases, leaving 15 bases between the germline ends. In germline, CDR1 is MDHEN, CDR2 SYDVKM. The CDR3 spans 14 residues. CDR3 region: CASRPGQHLYEQYF. The CDR3 bases are TGTGCCAGCAGGCCAGGACAGCACCTCTACGAGCAGTACTTC.

This clone was observed a few times. The V and J genes are TRBV18 and TRBJ1-5; TRBD1 might be the D (6 bases). CDR3 size: 15 residues. Germline CDR1 reads KGHSH; CDR2 reads LQKENI. Trimming left V 3 bases short and J 4 bases short, with 13 bases between. The CDR3 region has the DNA TGTGCCAGCTCACCGCCGGGGACATCAAATCAGCCCCAGCATTTT. This gives the protein CASSPPGTSNQPQHF.

This rearrangement joins TRBV5-1 to TRBJ2-2; D gene ambiguous. Germline CDR1 and CDR2: SGHRS and YFSETQ. The CDR3 runs to 16 residues. V gave up 0 bases and J gave up 4 bases, with 13 bases separating them. This chain's CDR3 is CASSLESNRVTGELFF. The CDR3 coding sequence is TGCGCCAGCAGCTTGGAATCCAACAGAGTCACCGGGGAGCTGTTTTTT.

A remark on this clone: One end of the junction is discordant with germline, which a read error may explain. This sequence joins TRBV29-1 and TRBJ2-7, with D hard to call. Germline assignment: CDR1 SQVTM and CDR2 ANQGSEA. This CDR3 has 11 amino acids. CDR3 residues: CSVEGSHRTYF. The CDR3 coding sequence is TGCAGCGTGGAAGGATCGCACAGAACGTACTTC.

The chain carries TRBV11-2 and TRBJ2-7; maybe TRBD1 (6 bases). The CDR3 is made up of 14 amino acids. Germline V lookup: CDR1 SGHAT, CDR2 FQNNGV. V was shortened by 5 bases and J by 5 bases, with 16 bases between the two germline ends. The CDR3 DNA reads TGTGCCAGCAGCCCCGCCCGGGACAAAAACGAGCAGTACTTC. Protein sequence: CASSPARDKNEQYF.

This clone turned up a few times. This chain joins TRBV30 and TRBJ1-4; D gene unclear. The germline V gene has CDR1 GTSNPN and CDR2 SVGIG (reference sequence). This CDR3 comprises 14 residues. Trimming took off 5 bases at V and 0 bases at J, with 10 bases between the two ends. The CDR3 spells CAWATGSTNEKLFF. CDR3 bases: TGTGCCTGGGCCACGGGGTCAACTAATGAAAAACTGTTTTTT.

The chain joins TRBV7-8 to TRBJ2-1; 11 bases agree with TRBD2. The CDR3 has 16 amino acids. In germline, CDR1 is SGHVS, CDR2 FQNEAQ. V was clipped by 2 bases and J by 4 bases; unmatched bases: 4. The DNA of the CDR3 is TGTGCCAGCAGCTTAATGGGACTAGCGGTTTACAATGAGCAGTTCTTC. The encoded protein is CASSLMGLAVYNEQFF.

V is TRBV27 and J is TRBJ2-7; 7 nucleotides match TRBD1. The J segment lost 0 bases and the V segment lost 6 bases, leaving 5 bases of the junction unmatched. The CDR3 runs 14 residues. The V gene's germline CDR1 is MNHEY and CDR2 SMNVEV (reference sequence). CDR3 amino acids: CASREGQPSYEQYF. DNA of the CDR3: TGTGCCAGCAGAGAGGGACAGCCCTCCTACGAGCAGTACTTC.